The 21 T cell receptor beta chains below all came from one sample that was sequenced in a study of Ad26.COV2.S vaccination and SARS-CoV-2 variants. Sequencing was performed with immunoSEQ multiplex PCR; in TCRdb, only in-frame clones are kept and a portion is missing. The sample lists about 350,000 clones, 75% to 90% seen once, with approximately 11% in the top ten. Treatment given: approximately 18 received Ad26.COV2.S at low or high dose, single or two shots; 5 received placebo; per-sample allocation not given. Samples analyzed were those drawn on day 63 after the first vaccine or placebo injection. The sample here was peripheral blood, taken in a trial of Ad26.COV2.S vaccine versus placebo. Source of these receptors: a person aged 18 to 65 who received the Ad26.COV2.S COVID-19 vaccine or a placebo.

V is TRBV19 and J is TRBJ1-1; D remains ambiguous. Germline CDR1 and CDR2: LNHDA and SQIVND (reference sequence). V was trimmed by 5 bases and J by 0 bases, leaving 4 bases between them. The CDR3 runs to 12 residues. CDR3 coding DNA: TGTGCCAGTAGTCCTGTGAACACTGAAGCTTTCTTT. Residues: CASSPVNTEAFF.

This chain links TRBV29-1 with TRBJ2-1; the D gene could be TRBD1 or TRBD2 (5 bases each). The CDR3 runs to 16 residues. CDR1 SQVTM and CDR2 ANQGSEA come from the germline V gene. Trimming left V 0 bases short and J 3 bases short, with 15 bases between. In DNA, the CDR3 is TGCAGCGTTGAAGACCCCCGGGGCAGGCTCTACAATGAGCAGTTCTTC. Protein: CSVEDPRGRLYNEQFF.

This chain joins TRBV5-6 and TRBJ1-5, with 8 nucleotides matching TRBD1. This CDR3 region has 16 residues. The junction had 8 bases not matched to a gene; V was cut back by 2 bases and J by 4 bases. Per the germline V gene, CDR1 is SGHDT and CDR2 is YYEEEE. CDR3 residues: CASSFYRQGLNQPQHF. Here the CDR3 DNA reads TGTGCCAGCAGCTTCTACAGACAGGGGCTAAATCAGCCCCAGCATTTT.

The rearrangement uses TRBV9 and TRBJ1-4; weak D call: TRBD1 (5 bases). V lost 4 bases and J lost 7, with 17 bases in between. Germline V gene sequence: CDR1 SGDLS, CDR2 YYNGEE. The CDR3 has 15 amino acids. DNA for the CDR3: TGTGCCAGCAGCCCCGGACGAGGGGAAATTGAAAAACTGTTTTTT. This codes for CASSPGRGEIEKLFF.

The chain uses TRBV2 and TRBJ2-7, with 15 positions matching TRBD2. The V gene end was trimmed by 1 base and the J gene end by 4 bases; junction bases not matched to a gene: 2. The CDR3 contains 16 residues. Germline CDR1 is SNHLY and CDR2 is FYNNEI. CDR3 residues: CASSEGGLAGGYEQYF. The CDR3 nucleotides are TGTGCCAGCAGTGAAGGGGGACTAGCGGGAGGATACGAGCAGTACTTC. Drawing the rest from reference TRBV2 and TRBJ2-7, the complete variable domain is EPEVTQTPSHQVTQMGQEVILRCVPISNHLYFYWYRQILGQKVEFLVSFYNNEISEKSEIFDDQFSVERPDGSNFTLKIRSTKLEDSAMYFCASSEGGLAGGYEQYFGPGTRLTVT.

The J gene is TRBJ1-1, the V gene TRBV13, with TRBD1 as a possible D gene (5 bases). The length of the CDR3 is 17 residues. V lost 1 base and J 5 bases, leaving 20 bases between the germline ends. From germline, CDR1 is PRHDT and CDR2 FYEKMQ (reference sequence). The CDR3 reads CASSLEGSPGGGTEAFF. CDR3 sequence (DNA): TGTGCCAGCAGCTTAGAGGGGAGTCCCGGGGGTGGAACTGAAGCTTTCTTT.

The gene calls are TRBV29-1 and TRBJ2-2, with 7 bases lining up with TRBD2. In germline, CDR1 is SQVTM, CDR2 ANQGSEA. Trimming took 6 bases from V and 5 from J; bases not matched to a gene: 9. CDR3 length equals 14 residues. The CDR3 region has the DNA TGCAGCGTGCCGGGGGGAAAGGGGACCGGGGAGCTGTTTTTT. This codes for CSVPGGKGTGELFF.

This clone occurred once. This chain joins TRBV3-1 (or the pseudogene TRBV3-2) and TRBJ1-1; D is unclear. Between the trimmed V and J ends, which lost 4 bases and 0 bases, there was a span of 12 bases. The CDR3 loop spans 15 amino acids. CDR1 is LGHDT and CDR2 is YNNKEL in the germline V gene (reference sequence). The CDR3 DNA sequence: TGTGCCAGCAGCCTACATGGGGATATGAACACTGAAGCTTTCTTT. Its translation: CASSLHGDMNTEAFF.

This rearrangement joins TRBV4-2 to TRBJ1-4, with a weak D call TRBD1 (5 bases). Germline CDR1 is LGHNA and CDR2 is YNFKEQ. There are 16 residues in the CDR3. V was shortened by 4 bases and J by 10 bases, with 22 bases between the two germline ends. CDR3 DNA sequence: TGTGCCAGCAGCCCGAATCAGGGTCTAGATGGGGGAAAACTGTTTTTT. This translates into CASSPNQGLDGGKLFF.

The J gene is TRBJ2-7, the V gene TRBV6-2 or TRBV6-3; 7 nucleotides line up with TRBD2. The CDR3 runs to 17 residues. Germline values: CDR1 MNHEY, CDR2 SVGEGT. V lost 2 bases, J lost 2 bases, and 12 bases stayed unmatched. CDR3 in DNA: TGTGCCAGCAGTTACCCCCCAGCGGGATTATATCCCTACGAGCAGTACTTC. Its protein product is CASSYPPAGLYPYEQYF.

This clone was observed a handful of times. This chain joins TRBV7-9 and TRBJ2-5; D might be TRBD2 (5 bases). CDR3 length equals 15 residues. V lost 1 base to trimming and J lost 4 bases, with 13 bases between them. Germline-derived CDR1 and CDR2 are SEHNR and FQNEAQ (reference sequence). CDR3 bases: TGTGCCAGCAGCTTAGGGGGAGCCGGTGCAGAGACCCAGTACTTC. Encoded protein: CASSLGGAGAETQYF.

The chain has TRBV27 and TRBJ2-1; tentative D call: TRBD2 (6 bases). V lost 7 bases and J 0 bases, leaving 13 bases between the germline ends. The CDR3 extends over 15 amino acids. Germline loops: CDR1 MNHEY, CDR2 SMNVEV (reference sequence). This CDR3 reads CASTPYGGSYNEQFF. The DNA of the CDR3 is TGTGCCAGCACCCCCTACGGGGGCTCCTACAATGAGCAGTTCTTC.

This sequence joins TRBV11-2 and TRBJ2-7; 11 nucleotides line up with TRBD2. V shed 6 bases and J 3 bases; nucleotides not matched to a gene: 7. The germline V gene encodes CDR1 SGHAT and CDR2 FQNNGV. The CDR3 extends over 15 amino acids. This CDR3 reads CASRKPGLAVYEQYF. As DNA, the CDR3 is TGTGCCAGCAGGAAACCGGGACTAGCGGTCTACGAGCAGTACTTC.

CDR3 nucleotide sequence: TGTGCCAGTATAGGGACAGGGAGGGAAAGTGAGCAGTTCTTC. Translating gives CASIGTGRESEQFF. This sequence joins TRBV7-9 and TRBJ2-1, with 9 bases fitting TRBD1. The CDR3 totals 14 residues. V was pared by 9 bases and J by 9 bases, with 12 bases of the junction left unmatched. Germline V gene lookup returns CDR1 SEHNR and CDR2 FQNEAQ (reference sequence).

This chain connects TRBV5-1 to TRBJ2-1; 9 bases align to TRBD2. V shed 0 bases, J shed 0 bases, and the junction held 1 base outside the gene matches. Germline-derived CDR1 and CDR2 are SGHRS and YFSETQ. The CDR3 extends over 16 amino acids. The CDR3 DNA is TGCGCCAGCAGCTTGGTTAGCGGGAGCTCCTACAATGAGCAGTTCTTC. This gives the protein CASSLVSGSSYNEQFF.

V usage is TRBV2 and J usage is TRBJ1-4; no clear D gene. V gave up 8 bases and J gave up 8 bases, with 15 bases separating them. This CDR3 contains 13 residues. CDR1 is SNHLY and CDR2 is FYNNEI in the germline V gene. CDR3 protein: CASRGLRGEKLFF. For the CDR3, the DNA is TGTGCCAGCCGAGGCCTGCGCGGGGAAAAACTGTTTTTT.

J is TRBJ2-1 and V is TRBV3-1 (or the pseudogene TRBV3-2); the match to TRBD2 covers 10 bases. V gave up 4 bases and J gave up 2 bases; unmatched junction bases: 2. CDR1 is LGHDT and CDR2 is YNNKEL in the germline V gene (reference sequence). This CDR3 spans 15 amino acids. The DNA for the CDR3 is TGTGCCAGCAGCCCTAGCGGGGGCGCCTACAATGAGCAGTTCTTC. Its translation is CASSPSGGAYNEQFF.

J is TRBJ2-3 and V is TRBV30, with 9 bases that match TRBD2. The trim removed 1 base at V and 6 bases at J, leaving 17 bases unmatched. Germline V gives CDR1 GTSNPN, CDR2 SVGIG (reference sequence). CDR3 size: 18 residues. The CDR3 protein is CAWSALGASGVHRDTQYF. CDR3 DNA sequence: TGTGCCTGGAGTGCCCTGGGGGCTAGCGGGGTCCACAGGGATACGCAGTATTTT.

The chain joins TRBV19 to TRBJ1-2, with 8 bases aligning to TRBD1. The CDR3 has 13 amino acids. The V segment lost 10 bases and the J segment 4 bases; nucleotides outside the gene matches: 8. The germline V gene has CDR1 LNHDA and CDR2 SQIVND (reference sequence). The CDR3: CATPTGDTYGYTF. CDR3 sequence (DNA): TGTGCCACACCGACAGGGGATACCTATGGCTACACCTTC.

Remarks on this clone: Compared with germline, one end of the junction differs, possibly owing to a read error. This rearrangement joins TRBV7-7 to TRBJ2-3; TRBD1 or TRBD2 may be the D gene (5 bases each). Germline CDR1 SSHAT, CDR2 FNYEAQ (reference sequence). The CDR3 extends over 16 amino acids. CDR3 amino acids: CASSLSSQGGTDTQYF. DNA for the CDR3: TGTGCTAGCAGCTTATCGTCCCAGGGAGGCACAGATACGCAGTATTTT.

Comment on this clone: At the DNA level, this CDR3 is encoded by other sequences in the same sample as well. This chain uses TRBV9 with TRBJ1-6; perhaps TRBD1 as D (6 bases). Germline V gene sequence: CDR1 SGDLS, CDR2 YYNGEE. Trimming stripped 0 bases from V and 7 bases from J, with 11 bases between. The CDR3 totals 15 residues. In DNA, the CDR3 is TGTGCCAGCAGCGTAGGGGGCAGGGGCAATTCACCCCTCCACTTT. This codes for CASSVGGRGNSPLHF.